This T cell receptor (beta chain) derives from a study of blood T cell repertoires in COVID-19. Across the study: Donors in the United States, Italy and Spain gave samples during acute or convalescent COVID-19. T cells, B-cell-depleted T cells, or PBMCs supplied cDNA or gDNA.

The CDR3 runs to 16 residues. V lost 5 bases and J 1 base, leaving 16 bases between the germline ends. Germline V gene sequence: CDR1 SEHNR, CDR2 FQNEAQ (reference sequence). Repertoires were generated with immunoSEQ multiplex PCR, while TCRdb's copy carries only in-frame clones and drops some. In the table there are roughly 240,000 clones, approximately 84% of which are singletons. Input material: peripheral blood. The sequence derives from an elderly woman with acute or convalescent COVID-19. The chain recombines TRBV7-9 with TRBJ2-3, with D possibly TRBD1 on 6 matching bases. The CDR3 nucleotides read TGTGCCAGCAGCACAGACAGGTTTGGGGGCACAGATACGCAGTATTTT. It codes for CASSTDRFGGTDTQYF.